These 5 T cell receptor beta chains originate from one sample sequenced in a study of T cells in Graves' hyperthyroidism and ophthalmopathy (dated by TCRdb to the late 2010s). The library relied on multiplex PCR. Sequenced using an Illumina HiSeq 2000. The TCR beta CDR3 regions were amplified from the RNA transcripts. For the first round of RT-PCR on the TCR CDR3, the HTBI primer set was used together with the Qiagen OneStep RT-PCR kit. TCRdb passed the public sequencing reads through fastp at Q25 and MiXCR, retaining productive beta sequences. Under each unique CDR3 protein, matching rows form one entry showing the most common genes and DNA. Counted in this sample were under 400,000 distinct CDR3 sequences; 15% to 20% of them appeared once. The biggest ten clones account for about 14% of the sample. Sequencing used blood. The receptors were gathered from a woman aged 35 to 49 with Graves' ophthalmopathy.

Concerning this clonotype itself: A read error may produce the germline difference seen at one junction end. The chain recombines TRBV29-1 with TRBJ2-5; TRBD1 or TRBD2 may be the D gene (5 bases each). The CDR3 runs 12 residues. Germline values: CDR1 SQVTM, CDR2 ANQGSEA. CDR3 region: CRVVSGQETQYF. The CDR3 DNA is TGCAGAGTTGTTTCGGGGCAGGAGACACAGTACTTC.

This clonotype was found many times. The chain carries TRBV20-1 and TRBJ2-7, with TRBD2 identical over 9 bases. CDR3 size: 15 residues. V gave up 0 bases and J gave up 1 base; unmatched junction bases: 4. Germline loops: CDR1 DFQATT, CDR2 SNEGSKA (reference sequence). As DNA, the CDR3 is TGCAGTGCTAGAGATTCTAGCGGGATTTCCTACGAGCAGTACTTC. This codes for CSARDSSGISYEQYF.

The sample holds many counts of this clonotype. The V gene is TRBV6-5, the J gene TRBJ2-3; possible D gene TRBD2, 6 bases. Germline V gene data show CDR1 as MNHEY and CDR2 as SVGAGI. This CDR3 comprises 13 residues. Trimming cost V 2 bases and J 5 bases, with 8 bases left between them. CDR3 DNA: TGTGCCAGCAGTTACCGAGCGGGAGATACGCAGTATTTT. It is translated as CASSYRAGDTQYF.

This clonotype has a handful of counts. CDR3 DNA: TGTGCCAGCAGTCGTAGAGGGGAAAACACCGGGGAGCTGTTTTTT. Amino acids: CASSRRGENTGELFF. This chain uses TRBV27 with TRBJ2-2; either TRBD1 or TRBD2 may supply D (5 bases each). The length of the CDR3 is 15 residues. V gave up 5 bases and J gave up 2 bases, with 12 bases separating them. Germline values: CDR1 MNHEY, CDR2 SMNVEV (reference sequence).

This clonotype showed up just a few times. This rearrangement joins TRBV6-5 to TRBJ2-5; TRBD1 matches at 8 bases. This CDR3 region has 14 residues. Germline trimming cut 0 bases from V and 5 bases from J; bases unmatched to any gene: 2. Germline V gives CDR1 MNHEY, CDR2 SVGAGI. Written as DNA, the CDR3 is TGTGCCAGCAGTTACTCCCAGGGGGCGGAGACCCAGTACTTC. Translated, it gives CASSYSQGAETQYF.